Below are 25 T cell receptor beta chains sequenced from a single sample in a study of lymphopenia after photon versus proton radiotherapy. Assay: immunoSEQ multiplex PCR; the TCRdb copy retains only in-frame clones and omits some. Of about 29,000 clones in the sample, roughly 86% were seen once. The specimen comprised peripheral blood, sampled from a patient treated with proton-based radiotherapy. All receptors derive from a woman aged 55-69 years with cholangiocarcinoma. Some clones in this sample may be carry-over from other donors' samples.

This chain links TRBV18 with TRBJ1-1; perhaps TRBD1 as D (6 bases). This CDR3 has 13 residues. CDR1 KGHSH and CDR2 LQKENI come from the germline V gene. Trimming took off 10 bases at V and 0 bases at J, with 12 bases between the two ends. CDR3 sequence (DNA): TGTGCCACCACACAGGGTATGAACACTGAAGCTTTCTTT. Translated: CATTQGMNTEAFF.

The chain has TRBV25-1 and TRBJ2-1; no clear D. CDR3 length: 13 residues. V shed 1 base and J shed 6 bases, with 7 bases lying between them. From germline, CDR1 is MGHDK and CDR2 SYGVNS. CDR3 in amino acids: CASSEWASNEQFF. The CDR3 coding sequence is TGTGCCAGCAGTGAATGGGCTTCCAATGAGCAGTTCTTC.

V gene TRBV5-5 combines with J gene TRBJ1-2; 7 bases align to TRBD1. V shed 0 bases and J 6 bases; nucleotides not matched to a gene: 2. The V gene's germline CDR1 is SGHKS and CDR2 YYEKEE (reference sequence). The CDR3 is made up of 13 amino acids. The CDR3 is CASSLEGADGYTF. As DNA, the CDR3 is TGTGCCAGCAGCTTGGAGGGGGCAGATGGCTACACCTTC.

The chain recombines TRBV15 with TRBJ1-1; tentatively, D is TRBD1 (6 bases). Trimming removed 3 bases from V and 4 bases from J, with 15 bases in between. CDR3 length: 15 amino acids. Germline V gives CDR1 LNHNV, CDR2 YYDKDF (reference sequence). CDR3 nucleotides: TGTGCCACCAGCAGGGGAGGGGGTAGTTTCACTGAAGCTTTCTTT. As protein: CATSRGGGSFTEAFF.

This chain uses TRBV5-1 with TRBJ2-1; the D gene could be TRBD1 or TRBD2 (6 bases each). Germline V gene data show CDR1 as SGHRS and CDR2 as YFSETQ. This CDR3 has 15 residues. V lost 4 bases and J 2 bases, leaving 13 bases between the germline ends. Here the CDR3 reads CASSPDGGAYNEQFF. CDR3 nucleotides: TGCGCCAGCAGCCCCGACGGGGGCGCCTACAATGAGCAGTTCTTC.

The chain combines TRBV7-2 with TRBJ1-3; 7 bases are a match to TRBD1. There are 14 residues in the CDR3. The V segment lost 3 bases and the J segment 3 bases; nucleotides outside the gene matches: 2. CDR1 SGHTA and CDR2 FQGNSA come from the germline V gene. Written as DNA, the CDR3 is TGTGCCAGCAGCTTGGACAGGTTTGGAAACACCATATATTTT. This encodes CASSLDRFGNTIYF.

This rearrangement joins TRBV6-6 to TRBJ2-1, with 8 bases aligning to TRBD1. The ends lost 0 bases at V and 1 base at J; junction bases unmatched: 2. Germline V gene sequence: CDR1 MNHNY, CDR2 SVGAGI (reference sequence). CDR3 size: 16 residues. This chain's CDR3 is CASSYSGTGSYNEQFF. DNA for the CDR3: TGTGCCAGCAGTTACTCCGGGACAGGATCCTACAATGAGCAGTTCTTC.

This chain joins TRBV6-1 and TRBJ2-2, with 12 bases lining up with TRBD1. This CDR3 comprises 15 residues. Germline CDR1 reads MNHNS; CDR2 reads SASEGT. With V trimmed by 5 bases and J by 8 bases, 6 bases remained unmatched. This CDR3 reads CASSWDRGRFGELFF. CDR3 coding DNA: TGTGCCAGCAGTTGGGACAGGGGGCGGTTTGGGGAGCTGTTTTTT.

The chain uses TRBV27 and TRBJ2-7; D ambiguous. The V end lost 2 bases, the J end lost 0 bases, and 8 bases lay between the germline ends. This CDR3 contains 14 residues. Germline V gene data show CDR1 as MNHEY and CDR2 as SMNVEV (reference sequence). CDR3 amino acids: CASSLKASSYEQYF. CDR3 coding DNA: TGTGCCAGCAGTTTAAAGGCTTCCTCCTACGAGCAGTACTTC.

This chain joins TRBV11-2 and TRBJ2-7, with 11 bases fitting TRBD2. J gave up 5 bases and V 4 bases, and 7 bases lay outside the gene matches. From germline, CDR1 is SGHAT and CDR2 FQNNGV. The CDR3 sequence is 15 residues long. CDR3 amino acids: CASSSSSGRSHEQYF. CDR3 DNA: TGTGCCAGCAGCTCCTCTAGCGGGAGGAGCCACGAGCAGTACTTC.

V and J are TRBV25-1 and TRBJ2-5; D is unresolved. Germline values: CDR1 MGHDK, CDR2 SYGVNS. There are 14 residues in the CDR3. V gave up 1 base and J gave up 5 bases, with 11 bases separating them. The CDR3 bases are TGTGCCAGCAGTGAATCCTCGGGTTTCGAGACCCAGTACTTC. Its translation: CASSESSGFETQYF.

The CDR3, as DNA: TGTGCCAGCACGTGGGAACAGGGGGCGAGAGAAAAACTGTTTTTT. It encodes CASTWEQGAREKLFF. V usage is TRBV6-5 and J usage is TRBJ1-4; 9 bases are a match to TRBD1. The CDR3 runs 15 residues. CDR1 and CDR2 from the germline V gene are MNHEY and SVGAGI. After removal of 7 bases from V and 8 bases from J, the junction contained 11 bases not matched to a gene.

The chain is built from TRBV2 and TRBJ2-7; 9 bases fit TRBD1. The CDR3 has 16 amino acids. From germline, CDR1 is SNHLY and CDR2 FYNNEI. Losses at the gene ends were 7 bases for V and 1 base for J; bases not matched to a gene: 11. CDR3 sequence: CASKTTGGAGSYEQYF. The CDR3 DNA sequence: TGTGCCAGCAAGACCACAGGGGGCGCAGGGTCCTACGAGCAGTACTTC.

The CDR3 spells CASSQDQGPYEQYF. CDR3 sequence (DNA): TGCGCCAGCAGCCAAGATCAGGGTCCCTACGAGCAGTACTTC. The chain couples TRBV4-1 to TRBJ2-7; possible D gene TRBD1, 5 bases. Germline CDR1 and CDR2: MGHRA and YSYEKL. V was pared by 0 bases and J by 2 bases, with 8 bases between. The CDR3 length is 14 residues.

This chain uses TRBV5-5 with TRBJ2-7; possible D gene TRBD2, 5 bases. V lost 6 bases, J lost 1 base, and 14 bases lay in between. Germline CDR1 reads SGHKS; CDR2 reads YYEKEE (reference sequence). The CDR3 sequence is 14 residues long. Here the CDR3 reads CASTLRPGSYEQYF. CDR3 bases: TGTGCCAGCACCCTACGACCGGGGTCCTACGAGCAGTACTTC.

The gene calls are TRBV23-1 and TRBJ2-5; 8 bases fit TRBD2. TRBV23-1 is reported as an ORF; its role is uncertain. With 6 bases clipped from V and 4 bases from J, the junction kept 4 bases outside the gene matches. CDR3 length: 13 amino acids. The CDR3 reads CASRFGRGETQYF. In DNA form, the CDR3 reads TGCGCCAGCAGGTTCGGGAGGGGAGAGACCCAGTACTTC.

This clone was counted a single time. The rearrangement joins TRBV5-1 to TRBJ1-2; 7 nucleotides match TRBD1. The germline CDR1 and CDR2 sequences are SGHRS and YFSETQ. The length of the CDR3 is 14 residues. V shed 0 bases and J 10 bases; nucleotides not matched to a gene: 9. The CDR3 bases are TGCGCCAGCAGCTTGGTACCAGGGGGGAGTGACTACACCTTC. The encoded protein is CASSLVPGGSDYTF. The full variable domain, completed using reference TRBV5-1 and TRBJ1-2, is KAGVTQTPRYLIKTRGQQVTLSCSPISGHRSVSWYQQTPGQGLQFLFEYFSETQRNKGNFPGRFSGRQFSNSRSEMNVSTLELGDSALYLCASSLVPGGSDYTFGSGTRLTVV.

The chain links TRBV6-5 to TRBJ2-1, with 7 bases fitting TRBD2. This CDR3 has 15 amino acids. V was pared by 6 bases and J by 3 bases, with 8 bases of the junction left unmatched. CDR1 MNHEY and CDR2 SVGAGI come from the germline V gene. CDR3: CASRYTSEFYNEQFF. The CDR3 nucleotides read TGTGCCAGCAGATACACTAGCGAATTCTACAATGAGCAGTTCTTC.

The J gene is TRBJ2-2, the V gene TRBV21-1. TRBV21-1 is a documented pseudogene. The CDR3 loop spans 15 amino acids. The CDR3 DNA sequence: TGTGCCAGCAGCCACTCCATAGGCCCCTCCGGGGAGCTGTTTTTT. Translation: CASSHSIGPSGELFF.

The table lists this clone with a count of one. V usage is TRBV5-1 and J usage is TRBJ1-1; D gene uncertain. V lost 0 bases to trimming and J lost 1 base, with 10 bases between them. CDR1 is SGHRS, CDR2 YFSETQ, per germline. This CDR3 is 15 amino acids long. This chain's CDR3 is CASSLVTRTNTEAFF. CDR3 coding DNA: TGCGCCAGCAGCTTGGTCACCAGAACGAACACTGAAGCTTTCTTT.

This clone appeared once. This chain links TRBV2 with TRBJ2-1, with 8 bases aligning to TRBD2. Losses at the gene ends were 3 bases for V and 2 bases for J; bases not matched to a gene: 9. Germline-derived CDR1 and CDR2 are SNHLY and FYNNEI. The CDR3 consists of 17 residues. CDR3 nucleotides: TGTGCCAGCAGTGAGGGTAGCGGGACCTTCGCCTACAATGAGCAGTTCTTC. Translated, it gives CASSEGSGTFAYNEQFF.

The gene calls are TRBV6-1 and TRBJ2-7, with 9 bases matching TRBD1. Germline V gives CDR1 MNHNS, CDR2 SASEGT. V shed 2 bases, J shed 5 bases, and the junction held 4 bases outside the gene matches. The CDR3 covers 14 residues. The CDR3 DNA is TGTGCCAGCAGTGAATGGACAGGGGTGAACGAGCAGTACTTC. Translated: CASSEWTGVNEQYF.

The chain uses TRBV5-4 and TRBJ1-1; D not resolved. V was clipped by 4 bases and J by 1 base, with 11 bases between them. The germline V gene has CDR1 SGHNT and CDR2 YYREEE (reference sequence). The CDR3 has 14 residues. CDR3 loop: CASSPARQNTEAFF. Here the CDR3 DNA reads TGTGCCAGCAGCCCTGCCAGGCAGAACACTGAAGCTTTCTTT.

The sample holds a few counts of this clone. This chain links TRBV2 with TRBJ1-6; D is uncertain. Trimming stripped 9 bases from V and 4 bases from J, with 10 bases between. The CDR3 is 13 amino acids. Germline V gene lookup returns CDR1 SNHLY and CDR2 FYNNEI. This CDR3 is CASTEAYNSPLHF. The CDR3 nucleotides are TGTGCCAGTACCGAGGCTTATAATTCACCCCTCCACTTT.

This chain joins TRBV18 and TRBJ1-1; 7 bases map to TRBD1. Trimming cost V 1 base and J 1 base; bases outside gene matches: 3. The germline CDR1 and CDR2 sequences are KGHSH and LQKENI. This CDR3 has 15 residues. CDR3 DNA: TGTGCCAGCTCACCACGGACAGGAGAGAACACTGAAGCTTTCTTT. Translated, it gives CASSPRTGENTEAFF.